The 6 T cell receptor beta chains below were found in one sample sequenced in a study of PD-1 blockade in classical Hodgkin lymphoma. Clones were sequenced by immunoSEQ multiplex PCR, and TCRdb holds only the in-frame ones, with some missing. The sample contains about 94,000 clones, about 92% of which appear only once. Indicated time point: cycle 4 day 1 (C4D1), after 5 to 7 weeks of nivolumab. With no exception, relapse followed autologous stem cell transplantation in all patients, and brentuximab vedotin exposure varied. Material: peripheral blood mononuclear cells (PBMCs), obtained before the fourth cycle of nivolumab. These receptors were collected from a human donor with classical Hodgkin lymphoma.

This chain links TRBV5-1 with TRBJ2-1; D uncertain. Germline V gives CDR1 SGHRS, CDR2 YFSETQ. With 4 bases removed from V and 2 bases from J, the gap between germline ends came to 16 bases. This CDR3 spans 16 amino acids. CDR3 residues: CASSTNSLGTYNEQFF. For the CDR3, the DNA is TGCGCCAGCAGCACAAATAGCCTTGGGACCTACAATGAGCAGTTCTTC.

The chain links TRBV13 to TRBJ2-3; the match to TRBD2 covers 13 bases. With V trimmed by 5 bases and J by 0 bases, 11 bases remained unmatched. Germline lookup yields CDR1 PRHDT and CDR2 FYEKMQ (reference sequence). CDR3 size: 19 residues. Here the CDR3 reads CASSPGGLAGDSSTDTQYF. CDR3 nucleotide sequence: TGTGCCAGCAGCCCCGGTGGACTAGCGGGGGATTCTAGCACAGATACGCAGTATTTT.

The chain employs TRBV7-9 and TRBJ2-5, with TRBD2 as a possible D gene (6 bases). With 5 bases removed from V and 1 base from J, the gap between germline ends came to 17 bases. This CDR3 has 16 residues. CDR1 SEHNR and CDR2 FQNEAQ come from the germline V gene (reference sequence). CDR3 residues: CASSLWVAAGQETQYF. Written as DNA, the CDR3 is TGTGCCAGCAGCCTCTGGGTAGCGGCTGGCCAAGAGACCCAGTACTTC.

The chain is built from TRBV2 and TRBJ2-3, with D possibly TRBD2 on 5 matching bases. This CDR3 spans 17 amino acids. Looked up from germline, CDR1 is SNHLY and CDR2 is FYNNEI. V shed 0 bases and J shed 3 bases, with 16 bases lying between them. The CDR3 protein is CASSEAFGSKETDTQYF. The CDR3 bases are TGTGCCAGCAGTGAAGCGTTTGGGAGTAAGGAAACAGATACGCAGTATTTT.

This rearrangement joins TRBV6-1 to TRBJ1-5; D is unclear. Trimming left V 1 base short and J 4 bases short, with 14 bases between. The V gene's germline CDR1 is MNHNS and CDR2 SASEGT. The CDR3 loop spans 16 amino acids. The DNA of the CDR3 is TGTGCCAGCAGTGAAGTAGCTACGGCAGCGAATCAGCCCCAGCATTTT. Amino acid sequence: CASSEVATAANQPQHF.

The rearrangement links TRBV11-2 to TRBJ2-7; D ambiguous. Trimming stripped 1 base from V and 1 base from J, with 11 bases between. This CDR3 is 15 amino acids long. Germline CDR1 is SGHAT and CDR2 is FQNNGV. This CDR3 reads CASSLGSLVSYEQYF. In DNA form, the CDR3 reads TGTGCCAGCAGCTTAGGTTCCTTGGTATCCTACGAGCAGTACTTC.